These 32 T cell receptor beta chains share one sample of origin, sequenced in a study of early T cells in non-severe SARS-CoV-2 infection. TCRdb reanalysed the 5' RACE reads using MiXCR and keeps one entry per CDR3 protein. Of tens of thousands of distinct CDR3 sequences listed, around 6% are singletons. The specimen sequenced was whole blood. The receptors stem from an adult who was a healthcare worker with PCR-confirmed SARS-CoV-2 infection or an uninfected control (not recorded which).

This clonotype has at least ten counts. The chain links TRBV20-1 to TRBJ2-1; a weak D match, TRBD1 (5 bases). The CDR3 extends over 19 amino acids. CDR1 is DFQATT, CDR2 SNEGSKA, per germline (reference sequence). V lost 0 bases and J 4 bases, leaving 25 bases between the germline ends. CDR3 bases: TGCAGTGCTAGAGACATATTGGAACTGGGGCCAGGGCCGTACAATGAGCAGTTCTTC. This translates into CSARDILELGPGPYNEQFF.

This clonotype was seen ten or more times. The V gene is TRBV11-2, the J gene TRBJ2-1; 13 bases line up with TRBD2. The CDR3 is 18 residues long. V trimming: 2 bases; J trimming: 9 bases; junction bases outside the gene matches: 13. Germline V gene data show CDR1 as SGHAT and CDR2 as FQNNGV. CDR3 in amino acids: CASSLSHMGLAGTSEQFF. The DNA of the CDR3 is TGTGCCAGCAGCTTATCGCATATGGGACTAGCGGGGACCAGTGAGCAGTTCTTC.

This clonotype was counted at least ten times. The chain uses TRBV6-2 or TRBV6-3 and TRBJ1-1; no definite D call. CDR1 is MNHEY, CDR2 SVGEGT, per germline. This CDR3 comprises 11 residues. Trimming removed 6 bases from V and 4 bases from J, with 6 bases in between. The CDR3 region has the DNA TGTGCCAGCAGGGAGGGCACTGAAGCTTTCTTT. Protein: CASREGTEAFF.

This clonotype was observed at least ten times. V and J are TRBV20-1 and TRBJ1-6; D is uncertain. Trimming cost V 4 bases and J 8 bases, with 12 bases left between them. Germline V lookup: CDR1 DFQATT, CDR2 SNEGSKA (reference sequence). The CDR3 sequence is 13 residues long. This CDR3 is CSAKRYGDSPLHF. The DNA for the CDR3 is TGCAGTGCTAAACGGTATGGGGATTCACCCCTCCACTTT.

This clonotype was observed at least ten times. The chain couples TRBV5-4 to TRBJ2-3, with D maybe TRBD2 (6 bases). The CDR3 has 16 residues. V gave up 0 bases and J gave up 5 bases, with 16 bases separating them. CDR1 is SGHNT and CDR2 is YYREEE in the germline V gene (reference sequence). The CDR3 spells CASSLVVRERVDTQYF. CDR3 bases: TGTGCCAGCAGCTTGGTCGTACGGGAGCGGGTAGATACGCAGTATTTT.

The rearrangement joins TRBV5-4 to TRBJ2-7, with 9 positions matching TRBD1. V gave up 6 bases and J gave up 4 bases; unmatched junction bases: 17. This CDR3 has 17 residues. Germline assignment: CDR1 SGHNT and CDR2 YYREEE (reference sequence). The CDR3: CASTTGGGGYGSYEQYF. In DNA form, the CDR3 reads TGTGCCAGCACCACAGGGGGCGGCGGGTATGGGTCTTACGAGCAGTACTTC.

This clonotype was observed at least ten times. V gene TRBV6-5 combines with J gene TRBJ1-5; TRBD1 might be the D (6 bases). Looked up from germline, CDR1 is MNHEY and CDR2 is SVGAGI. This CDR3 region has 14 residues. Trimming took off 4 bases at V and 4 bases at J, with 11 bases between the two ends. The CDR3 bases are TGTGCCAGCAGTTTGGGGGGGGCAAATCAGCCCCAGCATTTT. It translates to CASSLGGANQPQHF.

There are many counts of this clonotype. This sequence joins TRBV7-2 and TRBJ1-2, with D possibly being TRBD1 (5 bases). The V gene's germline CDR1 is SGHTA and CDR2 FQGNSA. V lost 5 bases and J lost 4, with 17 bases in between. The length of the CDR3 is 15 residues. CDR3 bases: TGTGCCAGCAGCGCCGCTCAGACAGTTATCTATGGCTACACCTTC. The encoded protein is CASSAAQTVIYGYTF.

This clonotype has ten or more counts. This chain joins TRBV11-2 and TRBJ2-3; D is possibly TRBD1 (6 bases). V was pared by 5 bases and J by 6 bases, with 12 bases between. The CDR3 runs 13 residues. CDR1 SGHAT and CDR2 FQNNGV come from the germline V gene. The CDR3 protein is CASSQGRYDTQYF. CDR3 sequence (DNA): TGTGCCAGCAGCCAGGGGCGTTATGATACGCAGTATTTT. Combining the CDR3 with reference TRBV11-2 and TRBJ2-3 gives the whole variable domain EAGVAQSPRYKIIEKRQSVAFWCNPISGHATLYWYQQILGQGPKLLIQFQNNGVVDDSQLPKDRFSAERLKGVDSTLKIQPAKLEDSAVYLCASSQGRYDTQYFGPGTRLTVL.

This clonotype was recorded many times. V and J are TRBV29-1 and TRBJ1-1; no clear D. CDR3 length equals 13 residues. The germline V gene has CDR1 SQVTM and CDR2 ANQGSEA. V lost 3 bases to trimming and J lost 0 bases, with 8 bases between them. This CDR3 reads CSVEGRLNTEAFF. CDR3 DNA sequence: TGCAGCGTTGAGGGCAGACTGAACACTGAAGCTTTCTTT. The whole variable domain, remainder taken from reference TRBV29-1 and TRBJ1-1, is SAVISQKPSRDICQRGTSLTIQCQVDSQVTMMFWYRQQPGQSLTLIATANQGSEATYESGFVIDKFPISRPNLTFSTLTVSNMSPEDSSIYLCSVEGRLNTEAFFGQGTRLTVV.

This clonotype was recorded many times. The J gene is TRBJ2-5, the V gene TRBV5-1, with D perhaps assigned TRBD1 or TRBD2 (6 bases each). This CDR3 is built from 14 residues. The germline V and J ends were trimmed by 1 base and 1 base, with 8 bases remaining between them. Germline CDR1 and CDR2: SGHRS and YFSETQ. CDR3 sequence: CASSLRGAQETQYF. The CDR3 nucleotides read TGCGCCAGCAGCTTGAGGGGGGCCCAAGAGACCCAGTACTTC.

This clonotype occurred many times. The chain recombines TRBV10-3 with TRBJ2-7; D perhaps matches TRBD1 (6 bases). The CDR3 runs 13 residues. Germline V gene sequence: CDR1 ENHRY, CDR2 SYGVKD. V lost 6 bases, J lost 3 bases, and 12 bases lay in between. The DNA of the CDR3 is TGTGCCATCAGCGCCACAGGGAACTACGAGCAGTACTTC. It is translated as CAISATGNYEQYF.

This clonotype appeared many times. The rearrangement links TRBV3-1 to TRBJ2-3, with 7 bases aligning to TRBD2. The CDR3 length is 15 residues. CDR1 is LGHDT and CDR2 is YNNKEL in the germline V gene (reference sequence). Germline trimming cut 4 bases from V and 0 bases from J; bases unmatched to any gene: 4. In nucleotides, the CDR3 is TGTGCCAGCAGCCCCATTAGCGGGAGCACAGATACGCAGTATTTT. Translating it yields CASSPISGSTDTQYF.

Note on this clonotype: A much larger clone differs by one base, so this may be a read error. This rearrangement joins TRBV4-2 to TRBJ2-7; D could derive from TRBD1 or TRBD2 (5 bases each). This CDR3 has 13 amino acids. Germline V CDR1 and CDR2: LGHNA, YNFKEQ. The CDR3 spells CAGSHPQGAGQYF. The CDR3 DNA follows: TGTGCCGGCAGCCATCCCCAAGGGGCGGGGCAGTACTTC.

This clonotype was observed at least ten times. This sequence joins TRBV29-1 and TRBJ1-1; no firm D call. CDR3 size: 13 residues. Trimming removed 6 bases from V and 4 bases from J, with 15 bases in between. Germline V gene sequence: CDR1 SQVTM, CDR2 ANQGSEA. CDR3 DNA sequence: TGCAGCGTCGCCCGTGGTTTGGGCACTGAAGCTTTCTTT. This translates into CSVARGLGTEAFF. Drawing the rest from reference TRBV29-1 and TRBJ1-1, the complete variable domain is SAVISQKPSRDICQRGTSLTIQCQVDSQVTMMFWYRQQPGQSLTLIATANQGSEATYESGFVIDKFPISRPNLTFSTLTVSNMSPEDSSIYLCSVARGLGTEAFFGQGTRLTVV.

This clonotype was counted between two and nine times. The chain combines TRBV6-4 with TRBJ2-1, with D maybe TRBD2 (5 bases). This CDR3 region has 15 residues. Germline CDR1 and CDR2: MRHNA and SNTAGT. The V end was cut by 4 bases, the J end by 3 bases, with 13 bases between. CDR3 nucleotide sequence: TGTGCCAGCAGTGTTGAGGCGGGCCTCTACAATGAGCAGTTCTTC. Residues: CASSVEAGLYNEQFF.

This clonotype has a count of ten or more. The junction and the germline gene differ at one end; a read error may be behind it. V usage is TRBV7-7 and J usage is TRBJ2-1, with TRBD1 identical over 9 bases. Germline V CDR1 and CDR2: SSHAT, FNYEAQ (reference sequence). This CDR3 has 14 residues. The CDR3 DNA sequence: TGTGCTAGCAGCCCCGGGACAGGGTTAGATGAGCAGTTCTTC. This translates into CASSPGTGLDEQFF.

This clonotype was picked up many times. CDR3 nucleotides: TGCAGTGCTAGAGATGTCAGGGACAGGAACACTGAAGCTTTCTTT. Its protein product is CSARDVRDRNTEAFF. The chain employs TRBV20-1 and TRBJ1-1, with 7 bases identical to TRBD1. Germline CDR1 reads DFQATT; CDR2 reads SNEGSKA (reference sequence). This CDR3 is built from 15 residues. V lost 0 bases to trimming and J lost 1 base; unmatched junction nucleotides: 5.

There are many counts of this clonotype. The genes are TRBV29-1 and TRBJ2-5; no clear D. V shed 2 bases and J shed 0 bases, with 4 bases lying between them. The CDR3 sequence is 12 residues long. Germline V lookup: CDR1 SQVTM, CDR2 ANQGSEA. The CDR3 here is CSVEPYQETQYF. DNA for the CDR3: TGCAGCGTTGAACCTTACCAAGAGACCCAGTACTTC.

In its sample, this clonotype was seen many times. V gene TRBV19 combines with J gene TRBJ1-5; D uncertain. Germline loops: CDR1 LNHDA, CDR2 SQIVND (reference sequence). This CDR3 has 15 residues. V lost 3 bases and J 3 bases, leaving 12 bases between the germline ends. The CDR3 sequence is CASSILPGHNQPQHF. The CDR3 DNA is TGTGCCAGTAGTATCCTCCCCGGCCACAATCAGCCCCAGCATTTT.

This clonotype was picked up many times. V usage is TRBV5-1 and J usage is TRBJ2-1, with TRBD2 matching over 7 bases. CDR1 is SGHRS and CDR2 is YFSETQ in the germline V gene. J was trimmed by 8 bases and V by 1 base; bases with no gene match: 9. This CDR3 region has 15 residues. The CDR3: CASSLRRGTNDEQFF. The CDR3 bases are TGCGCCAGCAGCTTGAGGCGGGGGACTAACGATGAGCAGTTCTTC.

This clonotype has ten or more counts. This chain links TRBV2 with TRBJ2-2, with D uncertain. Trimming took 6 bases from V and 6 from J, leaving 14 bases between them. CDR3 length: 14 residues. Germline loops: CDR1 SNHLY, CDR2 FYNNEI. CDR3 in amino acids: CASRPSVGSGELFF. The DNA for the CDR3 is TGTGCCAGCAGACCCTCTGTGGGGTCCGGGGAGCTGTTTTTT.

The chain combines TRBV6-5 with TRBJ1-2; 8 bases agree with TRBD1. The CDR3 length is 14 residues. Losses at the gene ends were 0 bases for V and 8 bases for J; bases not matched to a gene: 5. CDR1 is MNHEY, CDR2 SVGAGI, per germline. Here the CDR3 DNA reads TGTGCCAGCAGTTACTCGCAGGGGGCAAGGGGCTACACCTTC. Protein product: CASSYSQGARGYTF.

The table lists this clonotype with many counts. The V and J genes are TRBV6-5 and TRBJ2-7, with D tentatively TRBD2 (6 bases). CDR3 length: 16 amino acids. Germline lookup yields CDR1 MNHEY and CDR2 SVGAGI. Trimming cost V 0 bases and J 0 bases, with 12 bases left between them. The CDR3, as DNA: TGTGCCAGCAGTTACTCTCCGGCGGGACGCTCCTACGAGCAGTACTTC. This codes for CASSYSPAGRSYEQYF.

This clonotype has ten or more counts. The chain recombines TRBV12-3 or TRBV12-4 with TRBJ2-1; 11 positions agree with TRBD2. This CDR3 contains 16 residues. V lost 4 bases and J lost 2; bases outside the gene matches: 4. The CDR3 loop is CASSSYSGGAYNEQFF. The CDR3, as DNA: TGTGCCAGCAGTTCCTATAGCGGGGGGGCCTACAATGAGCAGTTCTTC.

Many counts were recorded for this clonotype. The chain uses TRBV11-2 and TRBJ2-1, with 10 bases aligning to TRBD2. The CDR3 consists of 15 residues. Per germline, CDR1 SGHAT and CDR2 FQNNGV. V lost 1 base and J lost 5; bases outside the gene matches: 2. The CDR3 is CASSLGAGGNNEQFF. CDR3 coding DNA: TGTGCCAGCAGCTTAGGAGCGGGGGGGAACAATGAGCAGTTCTTC.

This clonotype was observed many times. The chain carries TRBV4-1 and TRBJ2-2; possible D gene TRBD1, 6 bases. Trimming took 2 bases from V and 0 from J, leaving 13 bases between them. The CDR3 is 17 residues long. In germline, CDR1 is MGHRA, CDR2 YSYEKL. Written as DNA, the CDR3 is TGCGCCAGCAGCCAACCGACAGGCCGCGCGAACACCGGGGAGCTGTTTTTT. Its translation: CASSQPTGRANTGELFF.

This clonotype was found many times. This chain uses TRBV21-1 with TRBJ2-1; the listed D gene, TRBD2, was not tested against the DNA. TRBV21-1 is a known pseudogene. CDR3 length equals 20 residues. CDR3 amino acids: CASSKALTSGKSRIYNEQFF. The CDR3 DNA follows: TGTGCCAGCAGCAAAGCGCTGACTAGCGGGAAAAGCAGAATCTACAATGAGCAGTTCTTC.

This clonotype was seen more than once but under ten times. CDR3 in amino acids: CASSQDPPPDTQYF. In nucleotides, the CDR3 is TGTGCCAGCAGCCAAGACCCCCCGCCAGATACGCAGTATTTT. The V gene is TRBV4-2, the J gene TRBJ2-3; D call uncertain. Between the trimmed V and J ends, which lost 0 bases and 4 bases, there was a span of 8 bases. This CDR3 is built from 14 residues. Germline V gives CDR1 LGHNA, CDR2 YNFKEQ.

As to this clonotype: Being one base from a much bigger clone, this may be a read error. The chain has TRBV27 and TRBJ2-7; D might be TRBD1 (6 bases). Germline CDR1 reads MNHEY; CDR2 reads SMNVEV (reference sequence). The CDR3 sequence is 14 residues long. CDR3 sequence reads: CVSSLMDSPYEQYF. CDR3 DNA sequence: TGTGTCAGCAGTTTAATGGACAGCCCTTACGAGCAGTACTTC.

The V gene is TRBV5-4, the J gene TRBJ2-7; 10 nucleotides agree with TRBD2. The germline V gene encodes CDR1 SGHNT and CDR2 YYREEE (reference sequence). The CDR3 spans 15 residues. Trimming at V came to 5 bases and at J to 0 bases, leaving 5 bases not matched to a gene. CDR3 coding DNA: TGTGCCAGCAGGTACTCTAGCGGGAGCTCCTACGAGCAGTACTTC. This translates into CASRYSSGSSYEQYF.

The sample holds many counts of this clonotype. The chain uses TRBV11-2 and TRBJ2-7; 14 bases map to TRBD2. The CDR3 spans 14 residues. Looked up from germline, CDR1 is SGHAT and CDR2 is FQNNGV. Trimming at V came to 8 bases and at J to 6 bases, leaving 6 bases not matched to a gene. The CDR3 region is CASAGTSGRGEQYF. CDR3 DNA: TGTGCCAGCGCCGGGACTAGCGGGAGAGGCGAGCAGTACTTC. Combining the CDR3 with reference TRBV11-2 and TRBJ2-7 gives the whole variable domain EAGVAQSPRYKIIEKRQSVAFWCNPISGHATLYWYQQILGQGPKLLIQFQNNGVVDDSQLPKDRFSAERLKGVDSTLKIQPAKLEDSAVYLCASAGTSGRGEQYFGPGTRLTVT.